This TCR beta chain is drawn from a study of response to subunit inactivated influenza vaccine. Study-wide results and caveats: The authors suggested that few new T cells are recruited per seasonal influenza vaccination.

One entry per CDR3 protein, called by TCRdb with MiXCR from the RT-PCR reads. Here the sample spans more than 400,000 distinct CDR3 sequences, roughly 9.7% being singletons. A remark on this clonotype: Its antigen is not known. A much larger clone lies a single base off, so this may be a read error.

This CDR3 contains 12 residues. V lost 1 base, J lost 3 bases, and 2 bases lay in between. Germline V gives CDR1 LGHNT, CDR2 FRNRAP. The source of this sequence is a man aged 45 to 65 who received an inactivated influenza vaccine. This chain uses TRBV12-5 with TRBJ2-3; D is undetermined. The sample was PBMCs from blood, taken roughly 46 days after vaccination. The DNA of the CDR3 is TGTGCTAGTGGTTTGGAGACAGATACGCAGTATTTT. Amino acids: CASGLETDTQYF.